The entry below gives a single T cell receptor beta chain sequence along with its context. The antigen remains unidentified. This specimen comes from a study of Ad26.COV2.S vaccination and SARS-CoV-2 variants. V dropped 0 bases and J dropped 3 bases, with 3 bases sitting between them. The CDR3 totals 12 residues. The germline V gene has CDR1 MNHNS and CDR2 SASEGT. Notes on the study in general: Total T cell responses, in the TCR breadth and depth analyses, may have been underestimated. People given the vaccine had a wider spike-specific TCR breadth than placebo recipients did. After vaccination, reports described spike-specific CD8+ and CD4+ T cell responses as showing substantial breadth. It was found that vaccine and placebo recipients had similar non-spike TCR breadth.

This table comes from immunoSEQ multiplex PCR, and its TCRdb copy is limited to in-frame clones, with some not included. Among 85,000 to 95,000 clones listed, 82% were seen once. The source of this sequence is a human donor who had recovered from COVID-19. V and J are TRBV6-1 and TRBJ2-7; D unclear. The sequences come from peripheral blood, collected after recovery from COVID-19. The CDR3 DNA reads TGTGCCAGCAGTGAAGCCAGCTACGAGCAGTACTTC. Translation gives CASSEASYEQYF.